The 18 T cell receptor beta chains in this list originate from one sample, sequenced in a study of T cell responses to AZD1222 COVID-19 vaccine. TCRdb keeps only in-frame clones here, not all; method: immunoSEQ multiplex PCR. The table has about 140,000 clones, about 91% seen once. The sequencing here drew on peripheral blood, taken on day 0 of AZD1222 vaccination. The receptors originated from an adult in good health.

This chain joins TRBV2 and TRBJ1-2, with 9 bases that match TRBD1. Per the germline V gene, CDR1 is SNHLY and CDR2 is FYNNEI. V shed 2 bases and J 3 bases; nucleotides not matched to a gene: 7. This CDR3 spans 16 amino acids. CDR3 region: CASSELPRTGDYGYTF. CDR3 nucleotide sequence: TGTGCCAGCAGTGAACTGCCCCGGACAGGGGACTATGGCTACACCTTC. The whole variable domain, remainder taken from reference TRBV2 and TRBJ1-2, is EPEVTQTPSHQVTQMGQEVILRCVPISNHLYFYWYRQILGQKVEFLVSFYNNEISEKSEIFDDQFSVERPDGSNFTLKIRSTKLEDSAMYFCASSELPRTGDYGYTFGSGTRLTVV.

This clone was observed a handful of times. The chain couples TRBV7-9 to TRBJ2-7, with 8 bases fitting TRBD1. The CDR3 is 15 amino acids. The V gene's germline CDR1 is SEHNR and CDR2 FQNEAQ (reference sequence). After removal of 1 base from V and 3 bases from J, the junction contained 5 bases not matched to a gene. This CDR3 is CASSLDGTGVYEQYF. In DNA form, the CDR3 reads TGTGCCAGCAGCTTAGATGGGACAGGAGTCTACGAGCAGTACTTC.

The chain employs TRBV18 and TRBJ1-3; D is uncertain. CDR3 length: 16 amino acids. From germline, CDR1 is KGHSH and CDR2 LQKENI. Between the trimmed V and J ends, which lost 2 bases and 0 bases, there was a span of 11 bases. The CDR3 spells CASSPSFLGSGNTIYF. In DNA form, the CDR3 reads TGTGCCAGCTCACCAAGTTTTTTAGGCTCTGGAAACACCATATATTTT.

The chain combines TRBV6-5 with TRBJ2-1; no reliable D call. Germline CDR1 is MNHEY and CDR2 is SVGAGI. There are 15 residues in the CDR3. V was shortened by 8 bases and J by 3 bases, with 17 bases between the two germline ends. The CDR3 region has the DNA TGTGCCAGCGGCTCGGGTGATTGGGGCTACAATGAGCAGTTCTTC. Its protein is CASGSGDWGYNEQFF.

The chain has TRBV2 and TRBJ1-2, with TRBD1 matching 7 bases. Germline CDR1 reads SNHLY; CDR2 reads FYNNEI. The junction had 14 bases not matched to a gene; V was cut back by 5 bases and J by 8 bases. The CDR3 loop spans 15 amino acids. The CDR3 is CASSKWQGGENGYTF. Written as DNA, the CDR3 is TGTGCCAGCAGTAAGTGGCAGGGGGGAGAGAACGGCTACACCTTC.

V gene TRBV11-2 combines with J gene TRBJ2-1; D call uncertain. The length of the CDR3 is 12 residues. Germline V gives CDR1 SGHAT, CDR2 FQNNGV. V was clipped by 5 bases and J by 7 bases, with 9 bases between them. This CDR3 reads CASSHLGNEQFF. CDR3 in DNA: TGTGCCAGCAGCCACCTCGGGAATGAGCAGTTCTTC.

In its sample, this clone was seen once. The gene calls are TRBV28 and TRBJ2-7, with D uncertain. Germline V gives CDR1 MDHEN, CDR2 SYDVKM. The V and J ends lost 4 bases and 3 bases respectively, with 16 bases between them. CDR3 length: 15 amino acids. This CDR3 reads CASSSPVFSNYEQYF. In DNA, the CDR3 is TGTGCCAGCAGTTCCCCGGTATTTTCTAACTACGAGCAGTACTTC.

This clone was seen a few times. At one end the junction does not follow the germline gene, possibly because of a read error. The chain recombines TRBV20-1 with TRBJ1-1; no definite D call. The length of the CDR3 is 11 residues. The germline gives CDR1 DFQATT, CDR2 SNEGSKA (reference sequence). The CDR3 here is CSASVRRAHDF. In DNA form, the CDR3 reads TGCAGTGCGAGTGTCCGCCGGGCCCACGACTTT.

The chain combines TRBV5-1 with TRBJ1-4; D is unresolved. Trimming shortened V by 2 bases and J by 8 bases, and 16 bases separated the two germline ends. Germline values: CDR1 SGHRS, CDR2 YFSETQ. The CDR3 contains 15 residues. For the CDR3, the DNA is TGCGCCAGCAGCTTTTCGGGTGAAACGAACGAAAAACTGTTTTTT. Amino acid sequence: CASSFSGETNEKLFF.

The chain couples TRBV27 to TRBJ1-6, with 8 nucleotides matching TRBD1. V trimming: 7 bases; J trimming: 10 bases; junction bases outside the gene matches: 6. There are 13 residues in the CDR3. Germline V lookup: CDR1 MNHEY, CDR2 SMNVEV (reference sequence). The CDR3, as DNA: TGTGCCAGCAAGACAGGGGAGGGGTCACCCCTCCACTTT. It codes for CASKTGEGSPLHF.

This clone showed up just once. V gene TRBV5-6 combines with J gene TRBJ2-1; TRBD2 is a possible D gene (5 bases). The length of the CDR3 is 15 residues. Germline CDR1 is SGHDT and CDR2 is YYEEEE. V lost 5 bases, J lost 6 bases, and 18 bases lay in between. The CDR3 loop is CASRRGFGSLNEQFF. The CDR3 nucleotides read TGTGCCAGCAGACGTGGATTTGGGAGTCTCAATGAGCAGTTCTTC. Using reference TRBV5-6 and TRBJ2-1 for the parts outside the CDR3, the full variable domain is DAGVTQSPTHLIKTRGQQVTLRCSPKSGHDTVSWYQQALGQGPQFIFQYYEEEERQRGNFPDRFSGHQFPNYSSELNVNALLLGDSALYLCASRRGFGSLNEQFFGPGTRLTVL.

The chain carries TRBV18 and TRBJ2-1; no definite D call. From germline, CDR1 is KGHSH and CDR2 LQKENI. There are 16 residues in the CDR3. V was trimmed by 7 bases and J by 1 base, leaving 17 bases between them. CDR3 bases: TGTGCCAGCTTATTTTCTCGTGTCGAATCCTACAATGAGCAGTTCTTC. The encoded protein is CASLFSRVESYNEQFF.

The J gene is TRBJ2-1, the V gene TRBV14; tentatively, D is TRBD1 or TRBD2 (6 bases each). The V end lost 4 bases, the J end lost 6 bases, and 10 bases lay between the germline ends. Germline loops: CDR1 SGHDN, CDR2 FVKESK. The CDR3 has 13 amino acids. The CDR3 DNA follows: TGTGCCAGCAGCCCCTCGGGGGCCAATGAGCAGTTCTTC. It encodes CASSPSGANEQFF.

The chain uses TRBV19 and TRBJ2-2; possibly TRBD1 for D (6 bases). Between the trimmed V and J ends, which lost 6 bases and 5 bases, there was a span of 13 bases. Germline-derived CDR1 and CDR2 are LNHDA and SQIVND (reference sequence). The CDR3 is 14 residues long. The CDR3, as DNA: TGTGCCAGTAGGGCACAGGGCATGACCGGGGAGCTGTTTTTT. Its protein is CASRAQGMTGELFF.

V usage is TRBV13 and J usage is TRBJ1-2, with 10 bases lining up with TRBD1. After removal of 5 bases from V and 7 bases from J, the junction contained 4 bases not matched to a gene. Germline-derived CDR1 and CDR2 are PRHDT and FYEKMQ (reference sequence). The CDR3 contains 13 residues. CDR3 sequence reads: CASSDRGRSGYTF. As DNA, the CDR3 is TGTGCCAGCAGCGACAGGGGGCGGAGTGGCTACACCTTC.

The chain is built from TRBV25-1 and TRBJ1-1, with a weak D call TRBD1 (5 bases). Trimming removed 6 bases at V and 1 base at J, with 12 bases between. Per the germline V gene, CDR1 is MGHDK and CDR2 is SYGVNS. The CDR3 has 14 residues. The CDR3 reads CASSPGTTNTEAFF. CDR3 DNA sequence: TGTGCCAGCAGCCCCGGGACGACGAACACTGAAGCTTTCTTT.

V and J are TRBV10-1 and TRBJ2-7; D uncertain. The V and J ends lost 0 bases and 1 base respectively, with 1 base between them. Looked up from germline, CDR1 is WNHNN and CDR2 is SYGVQD (reference sequence). There are 12 residues in the CDR3. The CDR3 DNA sequence: TGCGCCAGCAGTGAGTCGTCCTACGAGCAGTACTTC. As protein: CASSESSYEQYF.

This clone has only a few counts. V gene TRBV4-1 combines with J gene TRBJ2-1, with 9 positions matching TRBD2. CDR3 length equals 19 residues. V was pared by 3 bases and J by 3 bases, with 15 bases of the junction left unmatched. Looked up from germline, CDR1 is MGHRA and CDR2 is YSYEKL. CDR3 nucleotide sequence: TGCGCCAGCAGCCAGGGCCTAGCGGGATTCTTTTCCCTCTACAATGAGCAGTTCTTC. It encodes CASSQGLAGFFSLYNEQFF.